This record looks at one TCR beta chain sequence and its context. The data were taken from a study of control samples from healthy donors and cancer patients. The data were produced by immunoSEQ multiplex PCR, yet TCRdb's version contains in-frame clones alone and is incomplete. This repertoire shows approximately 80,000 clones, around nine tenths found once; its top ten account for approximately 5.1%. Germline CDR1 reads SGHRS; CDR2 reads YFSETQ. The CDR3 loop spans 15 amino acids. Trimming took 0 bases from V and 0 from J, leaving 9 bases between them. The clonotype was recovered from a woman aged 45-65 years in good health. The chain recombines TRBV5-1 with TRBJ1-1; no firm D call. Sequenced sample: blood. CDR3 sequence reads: CASSLAGSLNTEAFF. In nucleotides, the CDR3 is TGCGCCAGCAGCTTGGCCGGGTCCCTGAACACTGAAGCTTTCTTT.